This T cell receptor (beta chain) originates from a study of blood T cell repertoires in COVID-19. Study overall: From T cells, B-cell-depleted T cells, or PBMCs came the material, which was cDNA or gDNA.

Per germline, CDR1 SGHVS and CDR2 FNYEAQ. Trimming removed 3 bases from V and 0 bases from J; junction bases left unmatched: 6. The CDR3 extends over 18 amino acids. Sequencing used immunoSEQ multiplex PCR; TCRdb keeps in-frame clones, though not all of them. The sample consists of about 370,000 clones, 70% to 90% of them appearing once. Patients from Seattle were sampled longitudinally, starting during active infection. The table lists this clone with a few counts. Sequenced: peripheral blood. J is TRBJ2-6 and V is TRBV7-6, with 9 bases aligning to TRBD1. This receptor was taken from a woman aged 30 to 39 with COVID-19, enrolled during active disease. The CDR3 nucleotides are TGTGCCAGCAGCTTGGGGCCGACAGGGGGCTCTGGGGCCAACGTCCTGACTTTC. Its translation: CASSLGPTGGSGANVLTF. The full variable domain, rest sourced from reference TRBV7-6 and TRBJ2-6, is GAGVSQSPRYKVTKRGQDVALRCDPISGHVSLYWYRQALGQGPEFLTYFNYEAQQDKSGLPNDRFSAERPEGSISTLTIQRTEQRDSAMYRCASSLGPTGGSGANVLTFGAGSRLTVL.